This entry lists 7 T cell receptor beta chains sequenced from one sample in a study of regulatory T cells in long-lasting Graves disease. The TCR beta library used iRepertoire HTBI primers with Arm-PCR amplification of CDR3. One entry per CDR3 protein results from TCRdb running MiXCR on the multiplex PCR reads. Found here are 450,000 to 600,000 distinct CDR3 sequences, roughly 15% of them singletons; the top ten hold 9% to 15%. The time point here: newly diagnosed GD, antithyroid drugs for less than 3 months. PBMCs provided the RNA from which the TCR library was made. The same specimen was also included in a second study, on T cells in Graves' hyperthyroidism and ophthalmopathy.

This material consisted of peripheral blood mononuclear cells (PBMCs), taken at new diagnosis, from a patient treated with antithyroid drugs. The receptor set was obtained from a middle-aged man with Graves disease.

A remark on this clonotype: A far larger clone is one base from this, pointing to a likely read error. This chain joins TRBV6-9 and TRBJ2-3; TRBD2 matches at 9 bases. The CDR3 is 21 residues long. Germline trimming cut 3 bases from V and 2 bases from J; bases unmatched to any gene: 21. Germline V lookup: CDR1 MNHGY, CDR2 SVAAGI. Here the CDR3 reads CASSYFPPAGGRREDTDTQYF. The CDR3 nucleotides are TGTGCCAGCAGTTACTTCCCACCAGCGGGAGGAAGGAGGGAGGACACAGATACGCAGTATTTT.

There are a few counts of this clonotype. This rearrangement joins TRBV29-1 to TRBJ1-1; 8 nucleotides match TRBD1. The CDR3 covers 13 residues. Germline assignment: CDR1 SQVTM and CDR2 ANQGSEA. V shed 7 bases, J shed 1 base, and the junction held 5 bases outside the gene matches. CDR3 region: CSGETGANTEAFF. The DNA of the CDR3 is TGCAGCGGCGAGACAGGGGCGAACACTGAAGCTTTCTTT.

The J gene is TRBJ1-2, the V gene TRBV6-2 or TRBV6-3, with 7 bases matching TRBD1. V was clipped by 2 bases and J by 8 bases; unmatched bases: 14. CDR3 length: 16 amino acids. Germline V CDR1 and CDR2: MNHEY, SVGEGT. The CDR3 sequence is CASSYDLNRGGRGYTF. As DNA, the CDR3 is TGTGCCAGCAGTTACGATCTAAACAGGGGAGGACGGGGCTACACCTTC.

J is TRBJ2-1 and V is TRBV7-9, with 8 bases fitting TRBD2. Per germline, CDR1 SEHNR and CDR2 FQNEAQ (reference sequence). The CDR3 runs 15 residues. With V trimmed by 5 bases and J by 5 bases, 8 bases remained unmatched. The CDR3 is CASSPLAGSHNEQFF. The CDR3 nucleotides read TGTGCCAGCAGCCCGTTAGCGGGGTCCCACAATGAGCAGTTCTTC.

This clonotype was observed a handful of times. The rearrangement joins TRBV28 to TRBJ1-6; TRBD1 might be the D (5 bases). V was shortened by 5 bases and J by 7 bases, with 12 bases between the two germline ends. This CDR3 is built from 14 residues. Germline CDR1 is MDHEN and CDR2 is SYDVKM. The CDR3 DNA sequence: TGTGCCAGCAGTGGTGGGACTGCAAATTCACCCCTCCACTTT. Translated: CASSGGTANSPLHF.

V gene TRBV7-2 combines with J gene TRBJ2-5; TRBD2 aligns across 9 bases. CDR3 length equals 16 residues. The V segment lost 3 bases and the J segment 5 bases; nucleotides outside the gene matches: 10. Per the germline V gene, CDR1 is SGHTA and CDR2 is FQGNSA. In DNA, the CDR3 is TGTGCCAGCAGCTTGCTAGCGGGAAACGTGGTCGAGACCCAGTACTTC. Amino acid sequence: CASSLLAGNVVETQYF.

This clonotype was detected ten times or more. V gene TRBV5-1 combines with J gene TRBJ2-1; D unresolved. V was pared by 0 bases and J by 2 bases, with 6 bases between. The CDR3 consists of 14 residues. CDR1 and CDR2 (germline): SGHRS, YFSETQ. The CDR3 loop is CASSLGVPYNEQFF. In DNA, the CDR3 is TGCGCCAGCAGCTTGGGGGTACCCTACAATGAGCAGTTCTTC. The full variable domain, completed using reference TRBV5-1 and TRBJ2-1, is KAGVTQTPRYLIKTRGQQVTLSCSPISGHRSVSWYQQTPGQGLQFLFEYFSETQRNKGNFPGRFSGRQFSNSRSEMNVSTLELGDSALYLCASSLGVPYNEQFFGPGTRLTVL.